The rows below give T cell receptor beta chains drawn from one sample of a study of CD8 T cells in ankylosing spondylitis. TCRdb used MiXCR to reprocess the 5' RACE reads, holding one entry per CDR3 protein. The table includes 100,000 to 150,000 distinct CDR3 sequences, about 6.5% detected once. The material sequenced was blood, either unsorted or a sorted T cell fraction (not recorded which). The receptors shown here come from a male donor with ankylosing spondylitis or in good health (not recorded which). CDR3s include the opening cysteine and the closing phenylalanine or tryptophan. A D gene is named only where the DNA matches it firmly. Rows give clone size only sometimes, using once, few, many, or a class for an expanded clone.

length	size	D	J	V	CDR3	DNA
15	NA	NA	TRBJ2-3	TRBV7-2	CASRRSGPITDTQYF	TGTGCCAGCAGACGCAGCGGGCCGATCACAGATACGCAGTATTTT
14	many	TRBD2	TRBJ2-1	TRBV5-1	CASSLEGRSGGQFF	TGCGCCAGCAGCTTGGAAGGCCGTTCGGGGGGGCAGTTCTTC
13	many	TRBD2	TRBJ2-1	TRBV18	CASSQTSGYEQFF	TGTGCCAGCTCACAGACTAGCGGGTATGAGCAGTTCTTC
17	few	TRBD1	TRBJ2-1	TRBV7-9	CASKEGQGIREVNEQFF	TGTGCCAGCAAAGAGGGACAGGGGATAAGAGAGGTCAATGAGCAGTTCTTC
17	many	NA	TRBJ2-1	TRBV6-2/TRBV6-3	CASSPDLPQSLGNEQFF	TGTGCCAGCAGTCCTGACCTTCCCCAAAGCTTGGGCAATGAGCAGTTCTTC
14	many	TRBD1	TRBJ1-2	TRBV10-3	CAISEGGRDYGYTF	TGTGCCATCAGTGAAGGGGGCCGCGACTATGGCTACACCTTC
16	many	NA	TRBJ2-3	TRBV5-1	CASSPGLLSSTDTQYF	TGCGCCAGCAGCCCGGGACTGCTCTCTAGCACAGATACGCAGTATTTT
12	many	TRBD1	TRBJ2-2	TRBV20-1	CSARPQGGELFF	TGCAGTGCTAGACCACAGGGGGGGGAGCTGTTTTTT
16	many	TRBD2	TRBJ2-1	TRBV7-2	CASSLLAGNTYNEQFF	TGTGCCAGCAGCTTACTAGCGGGTAATACCTACAATGAGCAGTTCTTC
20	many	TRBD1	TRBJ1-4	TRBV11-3	CASSLGEQGRGYATNEKLFF	TGTGCCAGCAGCTTAGGCGAACAGGGGCGCGGGTATGCAACTAATGAAAAACTGTTTTTT
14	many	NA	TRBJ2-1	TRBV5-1	CASSLEGSYNEQFF	TGCGCCAGCAGCTTGGAGGGTTCCTACAATGAGCAGTTCTTC
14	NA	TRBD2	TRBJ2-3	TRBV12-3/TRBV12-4	CASRLAGSTDTQYF	TGTGCCAGCAGACTAGCGGGGAGCACAGATACGCAGTATTTT
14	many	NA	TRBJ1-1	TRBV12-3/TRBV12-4	CASSFRDMNTEAFF	TGTGCCAGCAGTTTTCGGGATATGAACACTGAAGCTTTCTTT
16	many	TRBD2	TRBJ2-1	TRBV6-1	CASFLLAGSSYNEQFF	TGTGCCAGCTTCCTACTAGCGGGGAGCTCCTACAATGAGCAGTTCTTC
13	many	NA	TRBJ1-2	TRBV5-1	CASSLEASDGYTF	TGCGCCAGCAGCTTGGAGGCTTCCGATGGCTACACCTTC
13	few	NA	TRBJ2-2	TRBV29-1	CSVEGDRTGELFF	TGCAGCGTTGAAGGTGACAGGACCGGGGAGCTGTTTTTT
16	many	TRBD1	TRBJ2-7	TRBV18	CASSLMGTGKSYEQYF	TGTGCCAGCTCCCTAATGGGGACAGGGAAATCCTACGAGCAGTACTTC
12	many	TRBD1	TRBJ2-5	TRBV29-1	CSVGQGEETQYF	TGCAGCGTTGGACAGGGGGAAGAGACCCAGTACTTC
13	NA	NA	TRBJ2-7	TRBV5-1	CASSLGEYYEQYF	TGCGCCAGCAGCTTGGGAGAATACTACGAGCAGTACTTC
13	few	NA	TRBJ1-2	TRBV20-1	CSGLSESNYGYTF	TGCAGTGGACTTTCCGAATCTAACTATGGCTACACCTTC
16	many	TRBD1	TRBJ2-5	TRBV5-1	CASSPLLDRGQETQYF	TGCGCCAGCAGCCCCCTCCTCGACAGGGGGCAAGAGACCCAGTACTTC
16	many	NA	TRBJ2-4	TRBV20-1	CSARDGGGRGKNIQYF	TGCAGTGCTAGAGATGGGGGGGGCAGGGGCAAAAACATTCAGTACTTC
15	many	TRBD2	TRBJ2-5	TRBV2	CASRATSKGWETQYF	TGTGCCAGCAGAGCGACTAGCAAGGGTTGGGAGACCCAGTACTTC
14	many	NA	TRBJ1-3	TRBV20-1	CSARDWRSGNTIYF	TGCAGTGCTAGAGACTGGCGCTCTGGAAACACCATATATTTT
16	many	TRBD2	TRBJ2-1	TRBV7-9	CASSPGTSGFLHEQFF	TGTGCCAGCAGCCCCGGGACTAGCGGTTTTTTGCATGAGCAGTTCTTC